The next 28 T cell receptor beta chains were all read from a single sample in a study of blood T cell repertoires in COVID-19. TCRdb keeps only in-frame clones here, not all; method: immunoSEQ multiplex PCR. The sample has about 480,000 clones; 80% to 90% are singletons. Sequencing was performed on peripheral blood. All receptors derive from a young woman with acute or convalescent COVID-19.

The rearrangement joins TRBV7-3 to TRBJ2-5; TRBD2 matches 9 bases. From germline, CDR1 is SGHTA and CDR2 FQGTGA. This CDR3 has 17 residues. V dropped 5 bases and J dropped 5; count of bases not matched to a gene: 15. CDR3 protein: CASSHYPRGGARETQYF. CDR3 DNA: TGTGCCAGCAGCCATTACCCCCGCGGGGGGGCCCGGGAGACCCAGTACTTC.

DNA for the CDR3: TGTGCCAGCAGCTTCTGGGACAGCCAATCCTACGAGCAGTACTTC. Translating it yields CASSFWDSQSYEQYF. The chain is built from TRBV7-2 and TRBJ2-7, with TRBD1 matching 7 bases. Germline assignment: CDR1 SGHTA and CDR2 FQGNSA. V lost 3 bases to trimming and J lost 1 base; unmatched junction nucleotides: 6. CDR3 length equals 15 residues.

The CDR3 region has the DNA TGTGCCAGCAGCTTTAGCCGGGGTGGATCGGTTGAGACCCAGTACTTC. Translated, it gives CASSFSRGGSVETQYF. V and J are TRBV5-4 and TRBJ2-5; a weak D match, TRBD2 (5 bases). The germline V and J ends were trimmed by 2 bases and 5 bases, with 19 bases remaining between them. The length of the CDR3 is 16 residues. Germline loops: CDR1 SGHNT, CDR2 YYREEE (reference sequence).

The chain employs TRBV4-1 and TRBJ2-3; TRBD2 matches at 15 bases. The CDR3 has 18 residues. CDR1 is MGHRA, CDR2 YSYEKL, per germline. V lost 5 bases, J lost 2 bases, and 8 bases stayed unmatched. This chain's CDR3 is CASSYRTSGGASTDTQYF. The CDR3 DNA follows: TGCGCCAGCAGCTATAGGACTAGCGGGGGGGCGTCCACAGATACGCAGTATTTT.

This clone was observed once. The chain uses TRBV19 and TRBJ2-7, with 9 positions matching TRBD1. The CDR3 covers 15 residues. Germline-derived CDR1 and CDR2 are LNHDA and SQIVND (reference sequence). The ends lost 1 base at V and 3 bases at J; junction bases unmatched: 4. In DNA, the CDR3 is TGTGCCAGTAGTATAGGGACAGGGGCCCTCTACGAGCAGTACTTC. Protein product: CASSIGTGALYEQYF.

The chain uses TRBV4-1 and TRBJ2-1; possible D gene TRBD2, 6 bases. V lost 0 bases and J 10 bases, leaving 13 bases between the germline ends. Germline-derived CDR1 and CDR2 are MGHRA and YSYEKL. This CDR3 spans 14 amino acids. CDR3 sequence reads: CASSQEPETREQFF. CDR3 nucleotides: TGCGCCAGCAGCCAAGAGCCCGAGACTAGGGAGCAGTTCTTC.

This clone was observed once. This chain uses TRBV2 with TRBJ1-3, with a weak D call TRBD1 (5 bases). Trimming cost V 6 bases and J 0 bases, with 12 bases left between them. CDR3 size: 15 residues. Germline V gene sequence: CDR1 SNHLY, CDR2 FYNNEI. CDR3 in DNA: TGTGCCAGCAGCGGGGGGAGCCTCTCTGGAAACACCATATATTTT. Its protein is CASSGGSLSGNTIYF.

The chain uses TRBV11-2 and TRBJ2-3; 7 bases fit TRBD1. The V gene's germline CDR1 is SGHAT and CDR2 FQNNGV. The V and J ends lost 2 bases and 2 bases, in that order; junction bases with no gene match: 4. The CDR3 contains 15 residues. CDR3 protein: CASSLRGTDTDTQYF. The CDR3 DNA sequence: TGTGCCAGCAGCTTACGAGGGACAGACACAGATACGCAGTATTTT.

The chain combines TRBV27 with TRBJ2-5; weak D call: TRBD2 (7 bases). V lost 6 bases and J lost 4, with 18 bases in between. The CDR3 spans 15 residues. Germline values: CDR1 MNHEY, CDR2 SMNVEV (reference sequence). CDR3 sequence (DNA): TGTGCCAGCAGAGGGGGGGGTTTTTTCGGAGAGACCCAGTACTTC. Translating gives CASRGGGFFGETQYF.

This clone occurred once. The V and J genes are TRBV11-3 and TRBJ2-3; D is possibly TRBD1 (6 bases). Germline values: CDR1 SGHNT, CDR2 YENEEA. This CDR3 is built from 13 residues. Between the trimmed V and J ends, which lost 5 bases and 4 bases, there was a span of 10 bases. The CDR3 DNA follows: TGTGCCAGCAGCCACAGGGATTCAGATACGCAGTATTTT. It codes for CASSHRDSDTQYF.

The V call is TRBV29-1, the J call TRBJ1-2; D may be TRBD1 (6 bases). This CDR3 comprises 12 residues. V lost 6 bases and J 2 bases, leaving 10 bases between the germline ends. CDR1 SQVTM and CDR2 ANQGSEA come from the germline V gene. DNA for the CDR3: TGCAGCGTACAGGGAGACAACTATGGCTACACCTTC. Protein: CSVQGDNYGYTF.

This sequence joins TRBV7-9 and TRBJ1-2; TRBD1 matches at 9 bases. The CDR3 is 15 residues long. J was trimmed by 7 bases and V by 2 bases; bases with no gene match: 8. From germline, CDR1 is SEHNR and CDR2 FQNEAQ (reference sequence). The DNA of the CDR3 is TGTGCCAGCAGCTTACAGAGGGACAGGGAACGTGGCTACACCTTC. Its translation is CASSLQRDRERGYTF.

The rearrangement joins TRBV15 to TRBJ1-4, with 7 bases matching TRBD1. Germline V gene lookup returns CDR1 LNHNV and CDR2 YYDKDF (reference sequence). V was clipped by 9 bases and J by 6 bases; unmatched bases: 10. The length of the CDR3 is 14 residues. CDR3 coding DNA: TGTGCCACAAGGACAGGAGGCATTGATGAAAAACTGTTTTTT. It specifies CATRTGGIDEKLFF.

The chain is built from TRBV7-6 and TRBJ2-5; tentatively, D is TRBD1 (5 bases). The CDR3 totals 15 residues. Germline-derived CDR1 and CDR2 are SGHVS and FNYEAQ. The V gene lost 5 bases and the J gene lost 5 bases, with 18 bases spanning the gap. The CDR3 loop is CASSPKGPGLETQYF. The CDR3 DNA is TGTGCCAGCAGCCCCAAAGGTCCAGGGCTGGAGACCCAGTACTTC.

The chain has TRBV2 and TRBJ2-7, with TRBD1 identical over 8 bases. Unmatched junction bases numbered 7, after V lost 4 bases and J lost 5 bases. Germline CDR1 and CDR2: SNHLY and FYNNEI. The CDR3 extends over 14 amino acids. The CDR3 DNA reads as TGTGCCAGCAGTGTCTCAGGGGGCGTCCACGAGCAGTACTTC. Translating gives CASSVSGGVHEQYF.

This clone has more than one count but fewer than ten. V and J are TRBV10-1 and TRBJ1-5, with 7 bases identical to TRBD1. Trimming took 5 bases from V and 5 from J; bases not matched to a gene: 3. The CDR3 length is 13 residues. Germline values: CDR1 WNHNN, CDR2 SYGVQD (reference sequence). The chain's CDR3 is CASSRQGYQPQHF. CDR3 bases: TGCGCCAGCAGTCGACAGGGCTATCAGCCCCAGCATTTT.

This clone was observed a few times. This chain connects TRBV6-5 to TRBJ2-7, with 8 bases fitting TRBD1. Trimming at V came to 6 bases and at J to 2 bases, leaving 6 bases not matched to a gene. The CDR3 consists of 14 residues. Per germline, CDR1 MNHEY and CDR2 SVGAGI. CDR3 sequence (DNA): TGTGCCAGCAGGGGTGACAGGGGAGCCTACGAGCAGTACTTC. Translation: CASRGDRGAYEQYF.

This rearrangement joins TRBV5-1 to TRBJ2-5; TRBD2 might be the D (5 bases). The CDR3 is 14 amino acids. Trimming left V 6 bases short and J 1 base short, with 13 bases between. CDR1 and CDR2 (germline): SGHRS, YFSETQ. CDR3 region: CASTVASGQETQYF. The CDR3, as DNA: TGCGCCAGCACGGTAGCCAGCGGCCAAGAGACCCAGTACTTC.

The chain carries TRBV12-3 or TRBV12-4 and TRBJ1-2; D gene unclear. The ends were cut back, 3 bases at V and 8 bases at J, with 13 bases in the middle. The CDR3 loop spans 13 amino acids. CDR3 coding DNA: TGTGCCAGCAGTTTGTACGTCAGCGAGGGCTACACCTTC. Its translation is CASSLYVSEGYTF.

This chain links TRBV3-1 (or the pseudogene TRBV3-2) with TRBJ2-5; D gene unclear. Germline values: CDR1 LGHDT, CDR2 YNNKEL (reference sequence). The CDR3 is 15 amino acids. The germline V and J ends were trimmed by 0 bases and 4 bases, with 12 bases remaining between them. The CDR3 reads CASSQDGKAVETQYF. CDR3 DNA sequence: TGTGCCAGCAGCCAAGATGGTAAGGCGGTAGAGACCCAGTACTTC.

The chain carries TRBV27 and TRBJ2-3; tentative D call: TRBD1 (6 bases). Trimming shortened V by 7 bases and J by 2 bases, and 19 bases separated the two germline ends. CDR3 size: 16 residues. The V gene's germline CDR1 is MNHEY and CDR2 SMNVEV (reference sequence). In DNA form, the CDR3 reads TGTGCCAGCACCCACAGGACAGCCCTAATCACAGATACGCAGTATTTT. Translating gives CASTHRTALITDTQYF.

This sequence joins TRBV30 and TRBJ1-1; D remains ambiguous. CDR1 GTSNPN and CDR2 SVGIG come from the germline V gene (reference sequence). The CDR3 has 13 amino acids. V lost 4 bases and J lost 1, with 10 bases in between. DNA for the CDR3: TGTGCCTGGACCGATCACACGAACACTGAAGCTTTCTTT. Protein product: CAWTDHTNTEAFF.

The rearrangement joins TRBV2 to TRBJ1-5; no definite D call. With 4 bases removed from V and 4 bases from J, the gap between germline ends came to 11 bases. The germline V gene has CDR1 SNHLY and CDR2 FYNNEI. The CDR3 contains 14 residues. CDR3 residues: CASSVQAGNQPQHF. The CDR3 DNA sequence: TGTGCCAGCAGTGTTCAGGCGGGAAATCAGCCCCAGCATTTT. Full variable domain (rest looked up from reference TRBV2 and TRBJ1-5): EPEVTQTPSHQVTQMGQEVILRCVPISNHLYFYWYRQILGQKVEFLVSFYNNEISEKSEIFDDQFSVERPDGSNFTLKIRSTKLEDSAMYFCASSVQAGNQPQHFGDGTRLSIL.

The chain is built from TRBV30 and TRBJ2-1, with D tentatively TRBD2 (5 bases). Germline V CDR1 and CDR2: GTSNPN, SVGIG (reference sequence). The CDR3 has 12 residues. Trimming stripped 0 bases from V and 6 bases from J, with 6 bases between. The chain's CDR3 is CAWSVRGNEQFF. The CDR3 DNA reads TGTGCCTGGAGTGTACGGGGCAATGAGCAGTTCTTC.

The J gene is TRBJ1-5, the V gene TRBV9; 9 bases agree with TRBD1. This CDR3 region has 15 residues. J was trimmed by 6 bases and V by 0 bases; bases with no gene match: 4. Per germline, CDR1 SGDLS and CDR2 YYNGEE. The CDR3 DNA follows: TGTGCCAGCAGCGTAGATGGGACAGGGATTCAGCCCCAGCATTTT. Translation gives CASSVDGTGIQPQHF.

For the CDR3, the DNA is TGTGCCAGCAGTTACTCGCGGGGGCGGGGGGATACGCAGTATTTT. Amino acid sequence: CASSYSRGRGDTQYF. V usage is TRBV6-6 and J usage is TRBJ2-3, with D perhaps matching TRBD2 (7 bases). V lost 0 bases and J lost 6, with 13 bases in between. Germline CDR1 reads MNHNY; CDR2 reads SVGAGI (reference sequence). CDR3 length: 15 amino acids.

This sequence joins TRBV28 and TRBJ1-2, with D possibly TRBD1 on 6 matching bases. This CDR3 has 14 amino acids. Trimming stripped 5 bases from V and 7 bases from J, with 17 bases between. Germline CDR1 MDHEN, CDR2 SYDVKM. This chain's CDR3 is CASSPRGARFGYTF. Written as DNA, the CDR3 is TGTGCCAGCAGTCCCCGGGGGGCCCGGTTTGGCTACACCTTC.

V usage is TRBV28 and J usage is TRBJ1-2; D gene unclear. The CDR3 has 14 residues. The germline V and J ends were trimmed by 6 bases and 7 bases, with 18 bases remaining between them. Germline CDR1 is MDHEN and CDR2 is SYDVKM. DNA for the CDR3: TGTGCCAGCAGAACGACCCTAGATCAACTTGGCTACACCTTC. Its translation is CASRTTLDQLGYTF.